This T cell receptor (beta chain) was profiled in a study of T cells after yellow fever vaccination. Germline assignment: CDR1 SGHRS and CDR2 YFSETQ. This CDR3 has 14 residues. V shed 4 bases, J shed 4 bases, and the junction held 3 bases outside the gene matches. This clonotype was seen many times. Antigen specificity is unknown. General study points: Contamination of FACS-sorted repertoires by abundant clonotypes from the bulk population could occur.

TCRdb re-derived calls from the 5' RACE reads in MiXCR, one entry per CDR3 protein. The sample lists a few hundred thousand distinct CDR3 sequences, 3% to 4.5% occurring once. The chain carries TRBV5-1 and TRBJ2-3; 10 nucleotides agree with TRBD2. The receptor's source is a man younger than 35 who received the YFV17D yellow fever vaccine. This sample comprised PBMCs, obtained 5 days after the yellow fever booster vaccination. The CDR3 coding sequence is TGCGCCAGCAGCCTACTAGCGGGGTCAGATACGCAGTATTTT. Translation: CASSLLAGSDTQYF.